These 8 T cell receptor beta chains were sequenced from one sample in a study of T cell repertoires in cytomegalovirus infection. TCRdb ran MiXCR on the reads and lists one entry per CDR3 protein. The sample has approximately 630,000 distinct CDR3 sequences, 20% to 30% seen once. The sample comprised CD8+ T cells from PBMCs. The receptors were sampled from a human donor in good health (CMV status not recorded). Some clones in this sample may be carry-over from other donors' samples.

The chain combines TRBV2 with TRBJ2-7; 11 bases fit TRBD1. V gave up 8 bases and J gave up 3 bases; unmatched junction bases: 12. The CDR3 sequence is 16 residues long. CDR1 and CDR2 from the germline V gene are SNHLY and FYNNEI. CDR3 DNA sequence: TGTGCCAGCGGAATTGTTCCGGGACAGGGGGTCTACGAGCAGTACGTC. Amino acids: CASGIVPGQGVYEQYV.

The chain employs TRBV6-6 and TRBJ1-1; 8 bases are shared with TRBD1. This CDR3 is 13 amino acids long. Germline loops: CDR1 MNHNY, CDR2 SVGAGI (reference sequence). Trimming cost V 7 bases and J 4 bases; bases outside gene matches: 5. This CDR3 reads CASIAGGITEAFF. Written as DNA, the CDR3 is TGTGCCAGCATTGCAGGGGGCATCACTGAAGCTTTCTTT.

The chain carries TRBV7-4 and TRBJ2-1, with 10 bases that match TRBD2. Germline CDR1 and CDR2: SGHVT and SQSDAQ. Unmatched junction bases numbered 11, after V lost 5 bases and J lost 10 bases. The CDR3 runs to 15 residues. CDR3 DNA sequence: TGTGCCAGCAGCATGAGCGGGGGGGCCCTGGAGGAGCAGTTCTTC. It translates to CASSMSGGALEEQFF.

This clonotype was counted only a few times. The CDR3 nucleotides are TGTGCCAGTAACAGGGACAGGGATGAAGCTTTCTTT. Translation gives CASNRDRDEAFF. This chain links TRBV7-9 with TRBJ1-1; 9 nucleotides match TRBD1. J was trimmed by 7 bases and V by 9 bases; bases with no gene match: 6. This CDR3 spans 12 amino acids. Germline V gene sequence: CDR1 SEHNR, CDR2 FQNEAQ (reference sequence).

V usage is TRBV19 and J usage is TRBJ1-6; D gene ambiguous. The CDR3 covers 15 residues. Germline loops: CDR1 LNHDA, CDR2 SQIVND (reference sequence). Deletions cut 7 bases from V and 2 bases from J, with 12 bases between. CDR3 DNA sequence: TGTGCCAGTAATGAGGCGGCTGCCTATAATTCACCCCTCCACTTT. Its protein product is CASNEAAAYNSPLHF.

This clonotype was recorded many times. The chain uses TRBV6-1 and TRBJ1-1, with a possible D match to TRBD1 (6 bases). The CDR3 is 13 residues long. In germline, CDR1 is MNHNS, CDR2 SASEGT. V was clipped by 5 bases and J by 8 bases, with 15 bases between them. CDR3 protein: CASSKAGDLEAFF. In DNA form, the CDR3 reads TGTGCCAGCAGTAAGGCAGGGGACTTGGAAGCTTTCTTT.

This clonotype was seen a few times. The rearrangement joins TRBV9 to TRBJ1-2; 7 nucleotides align to TRBD1. The CDR3 runs 16 residues. The V segment lost 0 bases and the J segment 4 bases; nucleotides outside the gene matches: 9. Germline CDR1 and CDR2: SGDLS and YYNGEE. The CDR3 DNA follows: TGTGCCAGCAGCGTAGCTTTGACAGGGACTATCTATGGCTACACCTTC. Translated: CASSVALTGTIYGYTF.

This clonotype was counted at least ten times. The V call is TRBV7-9, the J call TRBJ2-3; 10 bases map to TRBD2. This CDR3 spans 18 amino acids. V gave up 6 bases and J gave up 0 bases; unmatched junction bases: 12. Germline V gene sequence: CDR1 SEHNR, CDR2 FQNEAQ (reference sequence). This CDR3 is CASRSSSGGVSSTDTQYF. CDR3 nucleotides: TGTGCCAGCAGGTCCTCTAGCGGGGGTGTCTCTAGCACAGATACGCAGTATTTT.